This TCR beta chain was documented in a study of blood T cell repertoires in COVID-19. Sequencing was performed with immunoSEQ multiplex PCR; in TCRdb, only in-frame clones are kept and a portion is missing. The sample carries roughly 140,000 clones, 80% to 90% recorded once. CDR1 is MGHRA and CDR2 is YSYEKL in the germline V gene. The CDR3 extends over 15 amino acids. V trimming: 3 bases; J trimming: 4 bases; junction bases outside the gene matches: 4. The receptor comes from a woman aged 60-75 years with COVID-19, enrolled during active disease. Sequenced sample: peripheral blood. V usage is TRBV4-1 and J usage is TRBJ1-2; the match to TRBD1 covers 11 bases. Written as DNA, the CDR3 is TGCGCCAGCAGCCAGGGGGGGACAGGGGGCTATGGCTACACCTTC. Translating it yields CASSQGGTGGYGYTF.